The clone carrying this T cell receptor beta chain was detected many times. Antigen unknown. Method: immunoSEQ multiplex PCR; TCRdb's copy keeps in-frame clones and lacks some. In total the sample includes under 50,000 clones, none of them seen once. The data stem from a study of T cells after posttransplantation cyclophosphamide. General study points: After PTCy, TRB diversity resembled that of CNI/methotrexate controls.

Sequenced material: PBMCs. This TCR was recovered from a man between 35 and 55 years old in good health, CMV-negative, and a related stem cell transplant donor.

Here the CDR3 reads CSVGTGEINYGYTF. In DNA form, the CDR3 reads TGCAGCGTTGGGACAGGGGAGATTAACTATGGCTACACCTTC. The rearrangement links TRBV29-1 to TRBJ1-2, with 9 bases fitting TRBD1. J was trimmed by 1 base and V by 4 bases; bases with no gene match: 4. Germline loops: CDR1 SQVTM, CDR2 ANQGSEA. This CDR3 is 14 amino acids long.